The rows below give T cell receptor beta chains drawn from one sample of a study of T cells in Graves' hyperthyroidism and ophthalmopathy. Using its own MiXCR run on the multiplex PCR reads, TCRdb lists one record per CDR3 protein. Counted here are roughly 700,000 distinct CDR3 sequences, around a third occurring once; the ten biggest clones make up less than 35%. The sequencing sample was made of blood. All receptors derive from a woman aged 40-49 years with Graves' hyperthyroidism. The CDR3 runs from the conserved cysteine through the conserved F or W. A D gene is named only where the DNA matches it firmly. Clone size is stated in some rows and not others, as once, few, many or a class when expanded.

TGTGCCACCAGCATTGAGGGGGCGAACGTCCTGACTTTC CATSIEGANVLTF TRBV10-3 TRBD1 NA TRBJ2-6
TGCGCCAGCAGCACGGGACAGGGGGCTACGAATCAGCCCCAGCATTTT CASSTGQGATNQPQHF TRBV10-2 TRBD1 NA TRBJ1-5
TGCGCCACTTCGACTAGCGGACAAGAGACCCAGTACTTC CATSTSGQETQYF TRBV5-1 TRBD2 NA TRBJ2-5
TGCGCCAGCAGCCGAGAGGCCGGAAACTATGGCTACACCTTC CASSREAGNYGYTF TRBV4-3 NA many TRBJ1-2
TGTGCCAGCAGCGTAGGGCCAGAGGTTGGGACAGAGTTGTACTTC CASSVGPEVGTELYF TRBV9 TRBD1 NA TRBJ2-7
TGTGCCAGCAGCCAAAGCCGGGGGAACACTGAAGCTTTCTTT CASSQSRGNTEAFF TRBV9 NA NA TRBJ1-1
TGTGCCAGTCACTCCGGGCCCCTCCGATCCGGAGAGACCCAGTACTTC CASHSGPLRSGETQYF TRBV6-1 NA NA TRBJ2-5
TGCGCCAGCTCAACAGGGGAGGCGGACGAGCAGTACTTC CASSTGEADEQYF TRBV4-3 NA few TRBJ2-7
TGTGCCAGCAGCTTAGTCGGAACAGGGAAAGGCTACACCTTC CASSLVGTGKGYTF TRBV7-9 NA many TRBJ1-2
TGTGCCAGCTCTCTGGAGGCAACCTACGAGCAGTACTTC CASSLEATYEQYF TRBV12-3/TRBV12-4 NA NA TRBJ2-7
TGTGCCAGCAGCGTAGGGACGCCTGAAAAACTGTTTTTT CASSVGTPEKLFF TRBV9 NA few TRBJ1-4
TGTGCCAGCAGGATATCCGGGGCGGATAATTCACCCCTCCACTTT CASRISGADNSPLHF TRBV6-5 NA NA TRBJ1-6
TGTGCCAGCAGCTCCCGGGACAGCATTTATGGCTACACCTTC CASSSRDSIYGYTF TRBV9 TRBD1 few TRBJ1-2
TGTGCCAGCTGGGACAGAGGCTACACCTTC CASWDRGYTF TRBV2 TRBD1 few TRBJ1-2
TGTGCCAGCACAATGGACAGGGACGGGGAGCTGTTTTTT CASTMDRDGELFF TRBV6-5 TRBD1 NA TRBJ2-2
TGTGCCAGCAGCCTGACAGGGGGTTCGAATGGCTACACCTTC CASSLTGGSNGYTF TRBV7-9 TRBD1 many TRBJ1-2
TGTGCCAGCGGAAACCACAGGGAGAACACTGAAGCTTTCTTT CASGNHRENTEAFF TRBV28 NA NA TRBJ1-1
TGTGCCAGCAAAATTGGCAGGGGTCGCTACGAGCAGTACTTC CASKIGRGRYEQYF TRBV11-2 NA NA TRBJ2-7
TGTGCCACCCCCCCTTTCGGACAGGGGCAGCGGGAAAAACTGTTTTTT CATPPFGQGQREKLFF TRBV10-3 TRBD1 NA TRBJ1-4
TGCGCCAGCAGGGGAGGGTCAATTTCGAACACCGGGGAGCTGTTTTTT CASRGGSISNTGELFF TRBV10-1 TRBD2 NA TRBJ2-2
TGTGCCACCAGTGATCCCGCTGGGACAGGGGCCCAAGAGACCCAGTACTTC CATSDPAGTGAQETQYF TRBV24-1 TRBD1 many TRBJ2-5
TGTGCAGAGGGGGAAACTGGAAACACCATATATTTT CAEGETGNTIYF TRBV2 NA many TRBJ1-3
TGCAGCGTTACGGGCGGGGGGTTTAAGGAGACCCAGTACTTC CSVTGGGFKETQYF TRBV29-1 TRBD2 many TRBJ2-5
TGTGCCAGCAGTGAGGTCGGGAATGAGCAGTTCTTC CASSEVGNEQFF TRBV2 NA NA TRBJ2-1
TGTGCCATCAGTGATCGAGAGGGTTATGGCTACACCTTC CAISDREGYGYTF TRBV10-3 NA many TRBJ1-2
TGTGCCAGCAGCTTGGAAGGGGTGGGCAACTCTGGAAACACCATATATTTT CASSLEGVGNSGNTIYF TRBV5-4 NA few TRBJ1-3
TGTGCCACCAGCTTAGATGAGGGCAGACTAGCCTCCTACGAGCAGTACTTC CATSLDEGRLASYEQYF TRBV15 TRBD2 NA TRBJ2-7
TGCGCCAGCAGGTATCCGGGCCAAGAGACCCAGTACTTC CASRYPGQETQYF TRBV5-1 NA NA TRBJ2-5
TGTGCCAGTAAAATGGAGACGGGTAGCTCTGGGGCCAACGTCCTGACTTTC CASKMETGSSGANVLTF TRBV19 NA few TRBJ2-6
TGCGCCAGCGGTACTCAGGGGGCGAACACCGGGGAGCTGTTTTTT CASGTQGANTGELFF TRBV5-1 TRBD1 few TRBJ2-2
TGTGCCAGCAGCTTAGTGCTTCAGGGGTACTCTGGAAACACCATATATTTT CASSLVLQGYSGNTIYF TRBV7-9 NA NA TRBJ1-3
TGTGCCAGCAGCCTAAGAGGGACTAGCGGGAGTGGTGAGCAGTACTTC CASSLRGTSGSGEQYF TRBV4-2 TRBD2 NA TRBJ2-7
TGTGCCAGCAGCTCAACAGGGGGGGACACTGAAGCTTTCTTT CASSSTGGDTEAFF TRBV7-9 TRBD1 many TRBJ1-1
TGTGCCAGCAGCCATGGGACGGGGGTTCGCTCACCCCTCCACTTT CASSHGTGVRSPLHF TRBV6-5 NA NA TRBJ1-6
TGTGCCAGCTCACCACCTTCTACGGGCTTGGGCACTGAAGCTTTCTTT CASSPPSTGLGTEAFF TRBV5-4 NA NA TRBJ1-1
TGTGCCAGTAGTATAGGAAAATGGGTGAACACTGAAGCTTTCTTT CASSIGKWVNTEAFF TRBV19 NA few TRBJ1-1
TGCGCCAGCAGTGACTACACCAACACCGGGGAGCTGTTTTTT CASSDYTNTGELFF TRBV10-1 NA many TRBJ2-2
TGTGCCAGCAGCTTATCGGTCGCAACTAATGAAAAACTGTTTTTT CASSLSVATNEKLFF TRBV7-9 NA many TRBJ1-4
TGTGCCAGCAGTGAGACTAGCGGGAACAATGAGCAGTTCTTC CASSETSGNNEQFF TRBV2 TRBD2 NA TRBJ2-1
TGTGCCAGCAGTTACTCGAATTGGGGGAGCCACGAGCAGTACTTC CASSYSNWGSHEQYF TRBV6-5 NA few TRBJ2-7
TGTGCCAGCAGTTACTCCCCGGACAGGCCCAACGAGCAGTACTTC CASSYSPDRPNEQYF TRBV6-5 TRBD1 NA TRBJ2-7
TGTGCCAGCAGCGGGTACCGGGACACCCGGCCTGAAGCTTTCTTT CASSGYRDTRPEAFF TRBV7-9 NA many TRBJ1-1
TGTGCCACCAGCTCTGGTTACTCTGGAAACACCATATATTTT CATSSGYSGNTIYF TRBV24-1 NA NA TRBJ1-3
TGCGCCAGCAGCCAAGTAGGTGCCGCTCTTGTGACCCAGTACTTC CASSQVGAALVTQYF TRBV4-1 NA few TRBJ2-5
TGTGCCAGCAGCTCACGACAGTTCGACGGGGAGCTGTTTTTT CASSSRQFDGELFF TRBV9 NA NA TRBJ2-2
TGTGCCAGCAGCCAAGAGGGGGCGAAGACCCAGTACTTC CASSQEGAKTQYF TRBV4-2 NA many TRBJ2-5
TGCAGCCCGAACACCGGGACAGGGGTACCCCTCCACTTT CSPNTGTGVPLHF TRBV20-1 TRBD1 many TRBJ1-6
TGCAGCGTTGAAAAGGGAGGTCTAGGAGGTGGCTACACCTTC CSVEKGGLGGGYTF TRBV29-1 NA many TRBJ1-2
TGTGCCAGCAGCTTAAGGGTCAGCGAAAAACTGTTTTTT CASSLRVSEKLFF TRBV7-2 NA many TRBJ1-4
TGTGCCAGTAGTATCAGCAGGAGTTTTAACTACGAGCAGTACTTC CASSISRSFNYEQYF TRBV19 NA NA TRBJ2-7
TGTGCCAGCAGTTTATCTCCCGACAGGGTGGGCACTGAAGCTTTCTTT CASSLSPDRVGTEAFF TRBV27 TRBD1 few TRBJ1-1
TGCAGTGCCGAAGCAGGGCCTTATGGCTACACCTTC CSAEAGPYGYTF TRBV20-1 NA NA TRBJ1-2
TGTGCCAGCAAGGACAGCGGGTCCTACGAGCAGTACTTC CASKDSGSYEQYF TRBV6-6 NA few TRBJ2-7
TGTGCCAGCAGTTTAACGGGCGGAGCGCGGCGGCCCCAGCATTTT CASSLTGGARRPQHF TRBV6-5 NA NA TRBJ1-5
TGTGCCATCAGTGCCAACAGCTACGAGCAGTACTTC CAISANSYEQYF TRBV10-3 NA many TRBJ2-7
TGTGCCGTCAGTCCTGGGACAGGGTCAGGGGGGGTCCAAGAGACCCAGTACTTC CAVSPGTGSGGVQETQYF TRBV10-3 TRBD1 few TRBJ2-5
TGTGCCTGGAGTGTACGGGGCCCTCGGCGGCACACCTTC CAWSVRGPRRHTF TRBV30 NA NA TRBJ1-2
TGCGCCAGCAGCTTGGATTCCTGGGCTAATGAAAAACTGTTTTTT CASSLDSWANEKLFF TRBV5-4 NA few TRBJ1-4
TGCGCCAGCAGCCCCATCGGGAACAGGAACACCGGGGAGCTGTTTTTT CASSPIGNRNTGELFF TRBV5-1 NA few TRBJ2-2